Below, 26 T cell receptor beta chains from the same sample are listed, as sequenced in a study of response to subunit inactivated influenza vaccine. TCRdb independently ran MiXCR on the RT-PCR reads; one entry per CDR3 protein. This table holds 550,000 to 600,000 distinct CDR3 sequences, approximately 10% found once. This specimen was PBMCs from blood, taken on the day of vaccination. Source of these receptors: a man aged 50 to 59 who received an inactivated influenza vaccine.

The CDR3 protein is CASSFEAVAKSYEQYF. In DNA form, the CDR3 reads TGTGCCAGCAGTTTTGAGGCCGTGGCCAAATCCTACGAGCAGTACTTC. The rearrangement uses TRBV28 and TRBJ2-7, with unresolved D. CDR1 is MDHEN, CDR2 SYDVKM, per germline. This CDR3 has 16 residues. Trimming took off 3 bases at V and 1 base at J, with 16 bases between the two ends.

This clonotype was counted only a few times. The chain is built from TRBV6-5 and TRBJ1-4; possible D gene TRBD1, 5 bases. CDR3 size: 18 residues. V lost 2 bases to trimming and J lost 0 bases, with 16 bases between them. Looked up from germline, CDR1 is MNHEY and CDR2 is SVGAGI. The CDR3 is CASSYGDRQLATNEKLFF. DNA for the CDR3: TGTGCCAGCAGTTACGGGGACCGACAGCTTGCAACTAATGAAAAACTGTTTTTT.

There are a few counts of this clonotype. The rearrangement joins TRBV4-1 to TRBJ1-1; no reliable D call. This CDR3 has 14 residues. The V gene's germline CDR1 is MGHRA and CDR2 YSYEKL. V lost 1 base, J lost 5 bases, and 11 bases lay in between. CDR3 sequence reads: CASSQASLGTEAFF. CDR3 in DNA: TGCGCCAGCAGCCAAGCCTCTCTGGGGACTGAAGCTTTCTTT.

Only a few counts were recorded for this clonotype. The CDR3 nucleotides read TGTGCCAGCAGTCTTGACAGGGAATGGAGGAATGAGCAGTTCTTC. Protein: CASSLDREWRNEQFF. V usage is TRBV12-3 or TRBV12-4 and J usage is TRBJ2-1; 7 positions agree with TRBD1. The CDR3 is 15 amino acids. The trim removed 5 bases at V and 7 bases at J, leaving 11 bases unmatched.

The J gene is TRBJ1-2, the V gene TRBV20-1; D not resolved. Trimming took off 5 bases at V and 4 bases at J, with 23 bases between the two ends. Germline values: CDR1 DFQATT, CDR2 SNEGSKA (reference sequence). This CDR3 is built from 16 residues. CDR3 protein: CSAESLWGASLYGYTF. DNA for the CDR3: TGCAGTGCTGAGTCCCTATGGGGTGCCTCTCTCTATGGCTACACCTTC.

This clonotype has a single count. The CDR3 DNA follows: TGCGCCAGCAGTTCGCAGGGTCAACCAGCCAAAAACATTCAGTACTTC. Amino acids: CASSSQGQPAKNIQYF. The chain employs TRBV10-2 and TRBJ2-4; D is perhaps TRBD1 (5 bases). CDR3 length equals 16 residues. The V gene lost 5 bases and the J gene lost 0 bases, with 14 bases spanning the gap. The germline V gene has CDR1 WSHSY and CDR2 SAAADI.

This clonotype was found many times. V gene TRBV6-2 or TRBV6-3 combines with J gene TRBJ2-3; TRBD1 matches 8 bases. This CDR3 is 15 amino acids long. Per the germline V gene, CDR1 is MNHEY and CDR2 is SVGEGT. J lost 4 bases, V lost 6 bases, and 9 bases had no gene match. The CDR3 sequence: CASSSGTGIADTQYF. CDR3 DNA sequence: TGTGCCAGCAGCTCTGGGACAGGAATCGCAGATACGCAGTATTTT.

The chain has TRBV28 and TRBJ1-5, with 8 bases identical to TRBD1. Looked up from germline, CDR1 is MDHEN and CDR2 is SYDVKM. V was clipped by 4 bases and J by 0 bases; unmatched bases: 8. The CDR3 runs to 17 residues. CDR3: CASSYGSGGYSNQPQHF. For the CDR3, the DNA is TGTGCCAGCAGTTATGGCTCAGGGGGCTATAGCAATCAGCCCCAGCATTTT. The full variable domain, rest sourced from reference TRBV28 and TRBJ1-5, is DVKVTQSSRYLVKRTGEKVFLECVQDMDHENMFWYRQDPGLGLRLIYFSYDVKMKEKGDIPEGYSVSREKKERFSLILESASTNQTSMYLCASSYGSGGYSNQPQHFGDGTRLSIL.

This chain joins TRBV20-1 and TRBJ2-2; D remains unclear. This CDR3 region has 12 residues. The V gene's germline CDR1 is DFQATT and CDR2 SNEGSKA (reference sequence). Trimming stripped 1 base from V and 6 bases from J, with 6 bases between. In DNA form, the CDR3 reads TGCAGTGCTAGAGTCTTGCCCGGGGAGCTGTTTTTT. This codes for CSARVLPGELFF.

This clonotype came up many times. This CDR3 is CASSLFSGTSMAGELFF. CDR3 sequence (DNA): TGTGCCAGCAGCTTATTTTCCGGGACTAGTATGGCCGGGGAGCTGTTTTTT. This chain connects TRBV7-6 to TRBJ2-2; 8 bases are a match to TRBD2. The V segment lost 2 bases and the J segment 6 bases; nucleotides outside the gene matches: 11. The germline gives CDR1 SGHVS, CDR2 FNYEAQ. The CDR3 totals 17 residues.

The chain couples TRBV20-1 to TRBJ2-2; the D gene is possibly TRBD1 (6 bases). CDR3 length: 15 amino acids. The ends were cut back, 3 bases at V and 7 bases at J, with 18 bases in the middle. Germline V gene data show CDR1 as DFQATT and CDR2 as SNEGSKA (reference sequence). This chain's CDR3 is CSASENSGAVGELFF. CDR3 coding DNA: TGCAGTGCTAGTGAAAATTCAGGGGCTGTCGGGGAGCTGTTTTTT.

This chain uses TRBV2 with TRBJ2-7; D is perhaps TRBD1 (5 bases). CDR3 length: 14 amino acids. V was cut by 2 bases and J by 3 bases, with 11 bases left in between. The germline V gene encodes CDR1 SNHLY and CDR2 FYNNEI. The CDR3 bases are TGTGCCAGCAGTGAATTGGACAAGAGCTACGAGCAGTACTTC. Protein product: CASSELDKSYEQYF.

In its sample, this clonotype was seen a few times. The chain employs TRBV7-9 and TRBJ2-1; 13 bases align to TRBD2. From germline, CDR1 is SEHNR and CDR2 FQNEAQ (reference sequence). The CDR3 contains 16 residues. The V segment lost 1 base and the J segment 8 bases; nucleotides outside the gene matches: 5. The chain's CDR3 is CASSLDGGLAGYEQFF. Here the CDR3 DNA reads TGTGCCAGCAGCTTAGACGGGGGACTAGCGGGATATGAGCAGTTCTTC.

This clonotype has more than one count but fewer than ten. V usage is TRBV9 and J usage is TRBJ2-3; D is possibly TRBD1 or TRBD2 (6 bases each). Germline V gene lookup returns CDR1 SGDLS and CDR2 YYNGEE. This CDR3 is built from 15 residues. Trimming removed 3 bases at V and 2 bases at J, with 13 bases between. The CDR3 nucleotides are TGTGCCAGCAGCGCCAGCTGGGGGGCCACAGATACGCAGTATTTT. Translation: CASSASWGATDTQYF.

V usage is TRBV7-2 and J usage is TRBJ2-2, with TRBD2 matching over 11 bases. Germline V lookup: CDR1 SGHTA, CDR2 FQGNSA. This CDR3 contains 16 residues. V was clipped by 6 bases and J by 6 bases; unmatched bases: 9. The CDR3 nucleotides are TGTGCCAGCAGTCGTAGCGGGGGGGGCTCTCCCGGGGAGCTGTTTTTT. Amino acid sequence: CASSRSGGGSPGELFF.

For this clonotype: One junction end disagrees with the germline gene, perhaps due to a read error. CDR3 nucleotides: TGTGCCAGCAGCACCGCTAGCGGGGCTCCTTACGAGCAGTGCTTC. Translation: CASSTASGAPYEQCF. This chain connects TRBV11-2 to TRBJ2-7; 9 bases match TRBD2. The germline gives CDR1 SGHAT, CDR2 FQNNGV. CDR3 length: 15 residues.

This clonotype was observed a handful of times. The chain recombines TRBV13 with TRBJ2-1, with 8 bases lining up with TRBD2. Germline-derived CDR1 and CDR2 are PRHDT and FYEKMQ (reference sequence). The CDR3 sequence is 15 residues long. The J segment lost 9 bases and the V segment lost 0 bases, leaving 7 bases of the junction unmatched. The CDR3 coding sequence is TGTGCCAGCAGCTTAGGTGCTAGCGGGTTGGTTGAGCAGTTCTTC. As protein: CASSLGASGLVEQFF.

The rearrangement uses TRBV21-1 and TRBJ2-1; the D segment call TRBD2 is taken from the table without a DNA check. TRBV21-1 is labeled a pseudogene. This CDR3 has 15 residues. CDR3 DNA sequence: TGTGCCAGCAGCAAACCGGGACTAGCTTACAATGAGCAGTTCTTC. Its translation: CASSKPGLAYNEQFF.

This clonotype turned up a few times. The gene calls are TRBV12-3 or TRBV12-4 and TRBJ2-1; 9 nucleotides align to TRBD2. The CDR3 length is 15 residues. V lost 3 bases to trimming and J lost 7 bases; unmatched junction nucleotides: 7. Here the CDR3 reads CASSFQASGDNEQFF. As DNA, the CDR3 is TGTGCCAGCAGTTTTCAGGCTAGCGGGGATAATGAGCAGTTCTTC.

Only a few counts were recorded for this clonotype. J is TRBJ2-7 and V is TRBV20-1; D remains unclear. The CDR3 runs to 11 residues. Between the trimmed V and J ends, which lost 0 bases and 2 bases, there was a span of 2 bases. Germline assignment: CDR1 DFQATT and CDR2 SNEGSKA (reference sequence). The DNA of the CDR3 is TGCAGTGCTAGAGACCCCTACGAGCAGTACTTC. It is translated as CSARDPYEQYF.

There are many counts of this clonotype. The V call is TRBV10-3, the J call TRBJ2-3; possibly TRBD2 for D (5 bases). Trimming removed 6 bases from V and 1 base from J, with 17 bases in between. This CDR3 has 16 residues. Germline-derived CDR1 and CDR2 are ENHRY and SYGVKD. Written as DNA, the CDR3 is TGTGCCATCAGACAAGCCTCGGGGAGAGGCACAGATACGCAGTATTTT. This translates into CAIRQASGRGTDTQYF.

On this clonotype: This sequence may be a read error, since a much larger clone differs from it by one base. The J gene is TRBJ1-1, the V gene TRBV5-1; 7 bases agree with TRBD1. V lost 7 bases to trimming and J lost 0 bases; unmatched junction nucleotides: 6. Germline CDR1 SGHRS, CDR2 YFSETQ. The CDR3 runs to 14 residues. The CDR3 loop reads CASCGTGVNTEAFF. The CDR3 bases are TGCGCCAGCTGCGGCACAGGGGTGAACACTGAAGCTTTCTTT. Combining the CDR3 with reference TRBV5-1 and TRBJ1-1 gives the whole variable domain KAGVTQTPRYLIKTRGQQVTLSCSPISGHRSVSWYQQTPGQGLQFLFEYFSETQRNKGNFPGRFSGRQFSNSRSEMNVSTLELGDSALYLCASCGTGVNTEAFFGQGTRLTVV.

This clonotype was seen just once. V usage is TRBV4-2 and J usage is TRBJ2-5, with 11 bases identical to TRBD2. The CDR3 is 16 amino acids. The V segment lost 0 bases and the J segment 5 bases; nucleotides outside the gene matches: 5. CDR1 and CDR2 from the germline V gene are LGHNA and YNFKEQ. The DNA of the CDR3 is TGTGCCAGCAGCCAAGACTGGCCTAGCGGGGGGGAGACCCAGTACTTC. It specifies CASSQDWPSGGETQYF.

The J gene is TRBJ2-7, the V gene TRBV12-3 or TRBV12-4, with 11 bases aligning to TRBD1. CDR3 length equals 14 residues. The junction had 6 bases not matched to a gene; V was cut back by 5 bases and J by 6 bases. CDR3 sequence reads: CASSPRDRGIEQYF. The CDR3 coding sequence is TGTGCCAGCAGTCCCCGGGACAGGGGGATCGAGCAGTACTTC.

This clonotype appeared a few times. The chain recombines TRBV6-5 with TRBJ2-3; D is possibly TRBD1 or TRBD2 (5 bases each). The CDR3 is 16 residues long. V lost 0 bases and J 5 bases, leaving 15 bases between the germline ends. Germline V lookup: CDR1 MNHEY, CDR2 SVGAGI. CDR3 DNA sequence: TGTGCCAGCAGTTACTCTCTAGGGGCGGGTCAAGATACGCAGTATTTT. Its protein product is CASSYSLGAGQDTQYF.

The chain couples TRBV20-1 to TRBJ1-6, with 11 bases aligning to TRBD1. The CDR3 consists of 15 residues. Germline assignment: CDR1 DFQATT and CDR2 SNEGSKA (reference sequence). The V and J ends lost 5 bases and 7 bases, in that order; junction bases with no gene match: 7. The DNA of the CDR3 is TGCAGTGCTCGCCCCAGGACAGGGGGCAATTCACCCCTCCACTTT. As protein: CSARPRTGGNSPLHF.